These 19 T cell receptor beta chains were all obtained from the same sample, sequenced in a study of blood T cell repertoires in COVID-19. Clones were read by immunoSEQ multiplex PCR, and TCRdb kept only the in-frame ones, dropping some. The table includes over 200,000 clones, 75% to 90% detected once. Specimen: PBMCs or T cells enriched from blood (not recorded which). These receptors came from a woman in her thirties who had been exposed to COVID-19.

About this clone itself: Additional DNA sequences in this sample encode the identical CDR3. V is TRBV3-1 (or the pseudogene TRBV3-2) and J is TRBJ1-5; TRBD1 might be the D (6 bases). V was clipped by 1 base and J by 1 base, with 11 bases between them. Germline V gives CDR1 LGHDT, CDR2 YNNKEL (reference sequence). This CDR3 comprises 16 residues. This CDR3 is CASSQGGGWSNQPQHF. DNA of the CDR3: TGTGCCAGCAGCCAAGGGGGGGGCTGGAGCAATCAGCCCCAGCATTTT.

This chain uses TRBV5-4 with TRBJ1-1; a weak D match, TRBD1 (6 bases). Germline values: CDR1 SGHNT, CDR2 YYREEE (reference sequence). This CDR3 comprises 14 residues. Trimming took 4 bases from V and 1 from J, leaving 11 bases between them. The CDR3: CASSPQGGNTEAFF. As DNA, the CDR3 is TGTGCCAGCAGCCCACAGGGTGGGAACACTGAAGCTTTCTTT.

This clone was recorded once. V is TRBV11-3 and J is TRBJ2-1; 7 nucleotides align to TRBD1. Germline V lookup: CDR1 SGHNT, CDR2 YENEEA. Trimming at V came to 5 bases and at J to 7 bases, leaving 8 bases not matched to a gene. The CDR3 is made up of 14 amino acids. CDR3 residues: CASSPEGARNEQFF. In nucleotides, the CDR3 is TGTGCCAGCAGCCCAGAGGGGGCGCGGAATGAGCAGTTCTTC.

The rearrangement joins TRBV10-2 to TRBJ1-6, with a tentative D call TRBD1 (5 bases). Trimming stripped 3 bases from V and 7 bases from J, with 13 bases between. CDR1 is WSHSY, CDR2 SAAADI, per germline. This CDR3 is 15 amino acids long. CDR3: CASSESTGPNSPLHF. The CDR3, as DNA: TGCGCCAGCAGTGAAAGTACAGGACCGAATTCACCCCTCCACTTT.

At least ten counts were recorded for this clone. This chain links TRBV11-2 with TRBJ1-6; 7 bases are shared with TRBD1. V lost 1 base, J lost 5 bases, and 11 bases stayed unmatched. Germline lookup yields CDR1 SGHAT and CDR2 FQNNGV. This CDR3 is 18 amino acids long. Here the CDR3 DNA reads TGTGCCAGCAGCTTAGGGACAGGCTACAACTTGAATAATTCACCCCTCCACTTT. Its protein is CASSLGTGYNLNNSPLHF.

The V call is TRBV24-1, the J call TRBJ2-2; weak D call: TRBD1 (5 bases). This CDR3 region has 15 residues. Germline V CDR1 and CDR2: KGHDR, SFDVKD. V was cut by 4 bases and J by 4 bases, with 12 bases left in between. CDR3 coding DNA: TGTGCCACCAGTGACCCAAGGGGTCCCACCGGGGAGCTGTTTTTT. Translation: CATSDPRGPTGELFF.

The V gene is TRBV11-3, the J gene TRBJ1-1, with D perhaps matching TRBD1 (6 bases). Trimming pared 5 bases from V and 4 bases from J, leaving 11 bases between. The CDR3 totals 13 residues. CDR1 is SGHNT, CDR2 YENEEA, per germline. The CDR3 nucleotides read TGTGCCAGCAGCCCCGGACAGCCCACTGAAGCTTTCTTT. Amino acids: CASSPGQPTEAFF.

CDR3 amino acids: CASSQRGQGSQHF. CDR3 nucleotides: TGTGCCAGCAGTCAACGGGGACAGGGGTCCCAGCATTTT. This rearrangement joins TRBV12-3 or TRBV12-4 to TRBJ1-5; 10 bases fit TRBD1. The CDR3 has 13 residues. Trimming took 5 bases from V and 11 from J; bases not matched to a gene: 6.

This chain connects TRBV27 to TRBJ1-2; TRBD1 might be the D (5 bases). This CDR3 is built from 13 residues. With 8 bases removed from V and 6 bases from J, the gap between germline ends came to 16 bases. The germline gives CDR1 MNHEY, CDR2 SMNVEV (reference sequence). The CDR3 reads CASRHGGGDGYTF. DNA for the CDR3: TGTGCCAGCCGCCATGGGGGAGGGGATGGCTACACCTTC.

This chain uses TRBV10-3 with TRBJ1-2; no definite D call. The length of the CDR3 is 12 residues. Per the germline V gene, CDR1 is ENHRY and CDR2 is SYGVKD. Trimming took off 11 bases at V and 9 bases at J, with 19 bases between the two ends. The CDR3 region is CASSPNMESYTF. In DNA, the CDR3 is TGTGCCTCCAGCCCCAACATGGAGAGCTACACCTTC.

The CDR3 protein is CASTNRGGPQHF. Written as DNA, the CDR3 is TGTGCCAGCACCAACAGGGGCGGGCCCCAGCATTTT. The chain employs TRBV6-5 and TRBJ1-5; 7 bases are a match to TRBD1. CDR3 length: 12 amino acids. V dropped 7 bases and J dropped 9; count of bases not matched to a gene: 6. CDR1 is MNHEY, CDR2 SVGAGI, per germline.

V and J are TRBV29-1 and TRBJ2-1; the match to TRBD1 covers 12 bases. In germline, CDR1 is SQVTM, CDR2 ANQGSEA. The CDR3 length is 14 residues. V lost 6 bases to trimming and J lost 7 bases; unmatched junction nucleotides: 7. CDR3 DNA: TGCAGCGTAGAGGGACAGGGGGCAGGAAATGAGCAGTTCTTC. Residues: CSVEGQGAGNEQFF.

The CDR3 sequence is CASSYRSGGYEAFF. For the CDR3, the DNA is TGTGCCAGCAGCTATCGTTCAGGGGGCTATGAAGCTTTCTTT. The chain has TRBV11-3 and TRBJ1-1, with 8 bases lining up with TRBD1. The CDR3 length is 14 residues. Per germline, CDR1 SGHNT and CDR2 YENEEA. The ends lost 4 bases at V and 7 bases at J; junction bases unmatched: 8.

On this clone itself: Its ends do not fully match the called genes, so a read error is possible. This same CDR3 is encoded by further DNA sequences in the sample. DNA of the CDR3: TGTGCTAGCAGCTTAAGGACAGGAGGCACCGGGGAGCTGTTTTTT. Protein: CASSLRTGGTGELFF. The chain has TRBV7-7 and TRBJ2-2, with 7 bases lining up with TRBD1. Germline V gives CDR1 SSHAT, CDR2 FNYEAQ (reference sequence). This CDR3 has 15 residues.

The sample holds a few counts of this clone. The gene calls are TRBV7-2 and TRBJ2-5; possible D gene TRBD1, 5 bases. The germline CDR1 and CDR2 sequences are SGHTA and FQGNSA. Trimming shortened V by 2 bases and J by 3 bases, and 10 bases separated the two germline ends. The CDR3 runs to 14 residues. The CDR3 sequence is CASSLSRAKETQYF. The CDR3 DNA sequence: TGTGCCAGCAGCTTAAGCAGGGCTAAAGAGACCCAGTACTTC.

The J gene is TRBJ2-1, the V gene TRBV11-3, with D uncertain. The germline gives CDR1 SGHNT, CDR2 YENEEA. The CDR3 has 12 amino acids. Deletions cut 8 bases from V and 5 bases from J, with 10 bases between. As DNA, the CDR3 is TGTGCCAGCGGGCCACGAAACAATGAGCAGTTCTTC. Amino acids: CASGPRNNEQFF. The entire variable domain, with the rest obtained from reference TRBV11-3 and TRBJ2-1, is as follows: EAGVVQSPRYKIIEKKQPVAFWCNPISGHNTLYWYLQNLGQGPELLIRYENEEAVDDSQLPKDRFSAERLKGVDSTLKIQPAELGDSAVYLCASGPRNNEQFFGPGTRLTVL.

The rearrangement links TRBV27 to TRBJ1-6; a possible D gene is TRBD1 (5 bases). Germline V gene lookup returns CDR1 MNHEY and CDR2 SMNVEV (reference sequence). The CDR3 has 16 residues. Trimming left V 4 bases short and J 7 bases short, with 17 bases between. In nucleotides, the CDR3 is TGTGCCAGCAGTTCTCCGGGGGAGGGCCGAAATTCACCCCTCCACTTT. Residues: CASSSPGEGRNSPLHF.

The chain joins TRBV2 to TRBJ1-4; D is perhaps TRBD1 (5 bases). The V gene lost 3 bases and the J gene lost 8 bases, with 7 bases spanning the gap. There are 12 residues in the CDR3. Germline-derived CDR1 and CDR2 are SNHLY and FYNNEI. The CDR3 coding sequence is TGTGCCAGCAGTGACGACAGCGAAAAACTGTTTTTT. Translating it yields CASSDDSEKLFF. The entire variable domain, with the rest obtained from reference TRBV2 and TRBJ1-4, is as follows: EPEVTQTPSHQVTQMGQEVILRCVPISNHLYFYWYRQILGQKVEFLVSFYNNEISEKSEIFDDQFSVERPDGSNFTLKIRSTKLEDSAMYFCASSDDSEKLFFGSGTQLSVL.

The chain carries TRBV11-3 and TRBJ1-2, with D possibly matching TRBD1 (5 bases). Trimming left V 1 base short and J 7 bases short, with 7 bases between. The CDR3 extends over 12 amino acids. Germline V gives CDR1 SGHNT, CDR2 YENEEA. The CDR3 DNA follows: TGTGCCAGCAGCTTAGGCGGGGCTGGCTACACCTTC. Amino acid sequence: CASSLGGAGYTF.